The 2 T cell receptor beta chains below were found in one sample sequenced in a study of regulatory T cells in long-lasting Graves disease. Time point meaning: persistent/refractory GD, antithyroid drugs over 5 years with positive TRAb. RNA from PBMCs was the source of the TCR library. Researchers made TCR beta libraries by using iRepertoire HTBI primers and running Arm-PCR on CDR3 regions. TCRdb passed the multiplex PCR reads through MiXCR, listing each CDR3 protein once. The repertoire consists of approximately 500,000 distinct CDR3 sequences, with 20% to 25% occurring once and the leading ten covering 7% to 9%. The specimen was peripheral blood mononuclear cells (PBMCs), collected when the disease was refractory, from a patient treated with antithyroid drugs. These TCRs come from a female donor with Graves disease.

This clonotype was observed a handful of times. The DNA of the CDR3 is TGCAGCGCCTCTGAAGCTTTCTTT. It translates to CSASEAFF. This chain links TRBV29-1 with TRBJ1-1; the D is unclear. Between the trimmed V and J ends, which lost 7 bases and 6 bases, there was a span of 3 bases. This CDR3 comprises 8 residues. Germline values: CDR1 SQVTM, CDR2 ANQGSEA.

The gene calls are TRBV11-1 and TRBJ2-3; the D gene could be TRBD1 or TRBD2 (5 bases each). Between the trimmed V and J ends, which lost 3 bases and 1 base, there was a span of 14 bases. This CDR3 contains 16 residues. Germline V gives CDR1 SGHAT, CDR2 FQDESV (reference sequence). The CDR3 DNA follows: TGTGCCAGCAGCTTGGGGCAGGAGGTTCGCACAGATACGCAGTATTTT. It yields the protein CASSLGQEVRTDTQYF. The full variable domain, its missing parts supplied by reference TRBV11-1 and TRBJ2-3, is EAEVAQSPRYKITEKSQAVAFWCDPISGHATLYWYRQILGQGPELLVQFQDESVVDDSQLPKDRFSAERLKGVDSTLKIQPAELGDSAMYLCASSLGQEVRTDTQYFGPGTRLTVL.